The clone carrying this T cell receptor beta chain was seen ten or more times. Its matching antigen is unknown. There are 14 residues in the CDR3. The germline gives CDR1 GTSNPN, CDR2 SVGIG (reference sequence). V lost 3 bases and J 2 bases, leaving 11 bases between the germline ends. Using RNA transcripts, the TCR beta CDR3 regions were amplified. RT-PCR with HTBI primers came first, then second-round multiplex PCR. Via MiXCR, TCRdb re-called the multiplex PCR reads, giving one row per CDR3 protein. The sample lists more than 300,000 distinct CDR3 sequences, approximately 18% seen once, with approximately 2.4% in the top ten. Being free of ophthalmopathy for 18 months of follow-up defined stable hyperthyroidism. Newly diagnosed hyperthyroidism donors, aged 18 to 65, duration under 2 months. These data belong to a study of Graves' ophthalmopathy and Graves' hyperthyroidism. Regarding the study as a whole: Ophthalmopathy progression prediction by the model yielded a sensitivity of about 70% and a specificity of 72.22%.

The gene calls are TRBV30 and TRBJ1-3, with a possible D match to TRBD1 (6 bases). Sequenced sample: peripheral blood. This receptor was taken from an adult woman with stable Graves' hyperthyroidism. The CDR3 nucleotides read TGTGCCTGGAGAAAGGGGGTCGCTGGAAACACCATATATTTT. As protein: CAWRKGVAGNTIYF.